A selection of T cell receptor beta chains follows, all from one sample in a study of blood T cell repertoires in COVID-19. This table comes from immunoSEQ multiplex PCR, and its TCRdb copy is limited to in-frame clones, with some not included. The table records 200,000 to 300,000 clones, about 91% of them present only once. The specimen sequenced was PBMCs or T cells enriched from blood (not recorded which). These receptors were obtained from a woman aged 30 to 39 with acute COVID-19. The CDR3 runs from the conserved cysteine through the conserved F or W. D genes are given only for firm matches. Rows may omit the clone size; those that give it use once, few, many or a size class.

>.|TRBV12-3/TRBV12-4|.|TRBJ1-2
CASSFGANYGYTF
TGTGCCAGCAGTTTCGGAGCTAACTATGGCTACACCTTC
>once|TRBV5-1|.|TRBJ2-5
CASSLWAGQETQYF
TGCGCCAGCAGCTTGTGGGCAGGGCAAGAGACCCAGTACTTC
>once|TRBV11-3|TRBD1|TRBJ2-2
CASSPGTGYTGELFF
TGTGCCAGCAGCCCTGGGACAGGGTACACCGGGGAGCTGTTTTTT
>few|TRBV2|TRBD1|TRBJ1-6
CASSEWTGRSPLHF
TGTGCCAGCAGTGAATGGACAGGGCGGTCACCCCTCCACTTT
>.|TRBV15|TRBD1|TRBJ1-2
CATSPGQGTNYGYTF
TGTGCCACCAGCCCCGGACAGGGGACTAACTATGGCTACACCTTC
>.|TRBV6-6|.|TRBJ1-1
CASSRPELNTEAFF
TGTGCCAGCAGCCGCCCCGAGTTGAACACTGAAGCTTTCTTT
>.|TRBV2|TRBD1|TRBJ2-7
CASGPNRGFYEQYF
TGTGCCAGCGGACCGAACAGGGGGTTCTACGAGCAGTACTTC
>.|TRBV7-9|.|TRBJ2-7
CASSTDRAGEQYF
TGTGCCAGCAGCACAGACCGCGCCGGCGAGCAGTACTTC
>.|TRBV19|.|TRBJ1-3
CASSMAVSGNTIYF
TGTGCCAGTAGTATGGCAGTCTCTGGAAACACCATATATTTT
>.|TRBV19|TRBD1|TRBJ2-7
CASRDRDRSSYEQYF
TGTGCCAGTAGGGACCGGGACAGGAGCTCCTACGAGCAGTACTTC
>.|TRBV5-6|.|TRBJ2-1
CASSLTYRSYNEQFF
TGTGCCAGCAGCTTAACATATCGCTCCTACAATGAGCAGTTCTTC
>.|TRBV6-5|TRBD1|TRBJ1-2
CASSYGQGTYYGYTF
TGTGCCAGCAGTTACGGACAGGGGACTTACTATGGCTACACCTTC
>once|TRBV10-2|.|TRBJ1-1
CASSSGIGAFF
TGCGCCAGCAGTTCCGGGATAGGAGCTTTCTTT
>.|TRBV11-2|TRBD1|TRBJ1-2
CASSLQTGGYGYTF
TGTGCCAGCAGCTTACAGACAGGGGGATATGGCTACACCTTC
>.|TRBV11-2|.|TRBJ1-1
CASSLQDEAFF
TGTGCCAGCAGCTTACAGGATGAAGCTTTCTTT
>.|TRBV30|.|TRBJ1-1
CAWKQGWDTEAFF
TGTGCCTGGAAGCAGGGATGGGACACTGAAGCTTTCTTT
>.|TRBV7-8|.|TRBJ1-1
CASSQGGLREAFF
TGTGCCAGCAGCCAAGGGGGTTTACGTGAAGCTTTCTTT
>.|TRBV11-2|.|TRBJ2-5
CASSFIKSVGGQETQYF
TGTGCCAGCAGCTTCATAAAATCCGTGGGGGGACAAGAGACCCAGTACTTC
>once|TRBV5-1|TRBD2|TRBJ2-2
CASSPTRGDTGELFF
TGCGCCAGCAGCCCGACACGGGGGGACACCGGGGAGCTGTTTTTT
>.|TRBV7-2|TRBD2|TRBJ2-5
CATAGGRVETQYF
TGTGCCACCGCGGGGGGCCGGGTGGAGACCCAGTACTTC
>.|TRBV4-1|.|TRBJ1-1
CASSPTGRQVAFF
TGCGCCAGCAGCCCTACAGGGCGTCAAGTAGCTTTCTTT
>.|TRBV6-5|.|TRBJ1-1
CASIPGGNTEAFF
TGTGCCAGCATCCCCGGGGGTAACACTGAAGCTTTCTTT
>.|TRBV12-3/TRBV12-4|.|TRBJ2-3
CASSPLEVTQYF
TGTGCCAGCAGTCCCCTAGAGGTTACGCAGTATTTT
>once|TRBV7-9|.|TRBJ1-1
CASSLRQGGNTEAFF
TGTGCCAGCAGCTTAAGGCAGGGCGGGAACACTGAAGCTTTCTTT
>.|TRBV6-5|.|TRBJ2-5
CATGVGLETQYF
TGTGCCACAGGGGTGGGGCTAGAGACCCAGTACTTC
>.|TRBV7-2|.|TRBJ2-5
CASSSPRENQYF
TGTGCCAGCAGCTCACCACGGGAGAACCAGTACTTC
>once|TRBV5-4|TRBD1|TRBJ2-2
CASSFRTGGRGGELFF
TGTGCCAGCAGCTTCCGGACAGGGGGGAGAGGCGGGGAGCTGTTTTTT
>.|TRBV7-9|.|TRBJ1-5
CASSSGGISNQPQHF
TGTGCCAGCAGCTCTGGAGGGATTAGCAATCAGCCCCAGCATTTT
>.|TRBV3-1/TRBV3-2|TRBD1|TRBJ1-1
CASSITGDAEAFF
TGTGCCAGCAGTATCACAGGGGACGCTGAAGCTTTCTTT
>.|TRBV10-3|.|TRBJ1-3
CAISGADRRGSGNTIYF
TGTGCCATCAGTGGGGCTGACAGGAGAGGTTCTGGAAACACCATATATTTT
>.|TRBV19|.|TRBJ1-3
CASSIVIWETSGNTIYF
TGTGCCAGTAGTATAGTCATTTGGGAGACCTCTGGAAACACCATATATTTT
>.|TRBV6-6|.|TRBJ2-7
CASSSQGFAYEQYF
TGTGCCAGCAGTTCCCAGGGGTTTGCCTACGAGCAGTACTTC
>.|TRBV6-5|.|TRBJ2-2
CASFRGAYNTGELFF
TGTGCCAGTTTCCGGGGGGCATACAACACCGGGGAGCTGTTTTTT
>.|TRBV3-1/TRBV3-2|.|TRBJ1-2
CASSLTSGLGNGYTF
TGTGCCAGCAGCCTAACGTCGGGACTGGGGAATGGCTACACCTTC
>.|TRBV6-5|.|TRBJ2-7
CASSLNLDEQYF
TGTGCCAGCAGTCTCAATTTAGACGAGCAGTACTTC
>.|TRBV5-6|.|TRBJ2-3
CASSGVGALTDTQYF
TGTGCCAGCAGCGGCGTGGGGGCCCTCACAGATACGCAGTATTTT
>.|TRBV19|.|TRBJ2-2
CASSISPNTGELFF
TGTGCCAGTAGTATAAGCCCCAACACCGGGGAGCTGTTTTTT
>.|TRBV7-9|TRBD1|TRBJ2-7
CASSPRDSLREQYF
TGTGCCAGCAGCCCACGGGACAGCCTCAGGGAGCAGTACTTC
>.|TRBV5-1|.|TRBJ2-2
CASSLQGLSTGELFF
TGCGCCAGCAGCTTACAGGGATTGTCTACCGGGGAGCTGTTTTTT
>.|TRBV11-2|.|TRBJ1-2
CASSPDSPTNYGYTF
TGTGCCAGCAGCCCGGACAGTCCCACTAACTATGGCTACACCTTC
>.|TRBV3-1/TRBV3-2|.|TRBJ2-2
CASSQEGQGNTGELFF
TGTGCCAGCAGCCAAGAAGGGCAGGGGAACACCGGGGAGCTGTTTTTT
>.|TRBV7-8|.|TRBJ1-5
CASSLAHRTDYFNQPQHF
TGTGCCAGCAGCTTAGCGCATAGGACAGATTACTTCAATCAGCCCCAGCATTTT
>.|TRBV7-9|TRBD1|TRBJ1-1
CASSLGTAELNTEAFF
TGTGCCAGCAGCTTGGGGACAGCAGAACTGAACACTGAAGCTTTCTTT